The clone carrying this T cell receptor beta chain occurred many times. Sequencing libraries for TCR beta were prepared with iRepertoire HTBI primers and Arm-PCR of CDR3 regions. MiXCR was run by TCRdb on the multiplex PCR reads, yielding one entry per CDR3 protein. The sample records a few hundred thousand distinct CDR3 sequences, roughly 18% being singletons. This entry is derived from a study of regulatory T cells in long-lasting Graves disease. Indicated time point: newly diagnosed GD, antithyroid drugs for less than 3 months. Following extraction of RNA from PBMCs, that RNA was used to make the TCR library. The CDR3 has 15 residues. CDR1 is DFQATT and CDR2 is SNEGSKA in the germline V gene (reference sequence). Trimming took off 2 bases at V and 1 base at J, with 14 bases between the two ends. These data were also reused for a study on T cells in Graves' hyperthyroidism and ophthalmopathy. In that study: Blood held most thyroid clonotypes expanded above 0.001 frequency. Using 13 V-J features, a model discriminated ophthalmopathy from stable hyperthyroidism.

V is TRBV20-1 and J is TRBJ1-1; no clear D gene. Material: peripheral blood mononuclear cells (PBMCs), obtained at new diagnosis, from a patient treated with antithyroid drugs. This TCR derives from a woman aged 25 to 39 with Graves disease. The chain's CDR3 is CSARPRGKPNTEAFF. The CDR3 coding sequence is TGCAGTGCTAGACCTCGGGGAAAACCGAACACTGAAGCTTTCTTT.